The next 2 T cell receptor beta chains were all read from a single sample in a study of CD8+ T cells in alopecia areata. As the sequencing template, cDNA was produced by extracting RNA and reverse transcribing it. Some clones are missing from TCRdb's copy, which holds only in-frame ones; the method was immunoSEQ multiplex PCR. The sample consists of 150,000 or so clones, 55% of them appearing once. The sample taken for sequencing was CD4+ T cells sorted from blood. These receptors all come from a human donor in good health.

This clone was counted a few times. The V call is TRBV18, the J call TRBJ1-5; D might be TRBD1 (6 bases). The CDR3 spans 14 residues. The V end lost 2 bases, the J end lost 6 bases, and 11 bases lay between the germline ends. Germline loops: CDR1 KGHSH, CDR2 LQKENI. The CDR3, as DNA: TGTGCCAGCTCACCAGTAACAGGGATTCAGCCCCAGCATTTT. Protein sequence: CASSPVTGIQPQHF.

V is TRBV7-9 and J is TRBJ1-1; tentative D call: TRBD1 (5 bases). CDR3 length: 14 residues. Germline CDR1 reads SEHNR; CDR2 reads FQNEAQ (reference sequence). Trimming removed 5 bases at V and 1 base at J, with 11 bases between. The CDR3 DNA follows: TGTGCCAGCAGCAGCCCTGGGACGAACACTGAAGCTTTCTTT. As protein: CASSSPGTNTEAFF. Full variable domain (missing parts from reference TRBV7-9 and TRBJ1-1): DTGVSQNPRHKITKRGQNVTFRCDPISEHNRLYWYRQTLGQGPEFLTYFQNEAQLEKSRLLSDRFSAERPKGSFSTLEIQRTEQGDSAMYLCASSSPGTNTEAFFGQGTRLTVV.